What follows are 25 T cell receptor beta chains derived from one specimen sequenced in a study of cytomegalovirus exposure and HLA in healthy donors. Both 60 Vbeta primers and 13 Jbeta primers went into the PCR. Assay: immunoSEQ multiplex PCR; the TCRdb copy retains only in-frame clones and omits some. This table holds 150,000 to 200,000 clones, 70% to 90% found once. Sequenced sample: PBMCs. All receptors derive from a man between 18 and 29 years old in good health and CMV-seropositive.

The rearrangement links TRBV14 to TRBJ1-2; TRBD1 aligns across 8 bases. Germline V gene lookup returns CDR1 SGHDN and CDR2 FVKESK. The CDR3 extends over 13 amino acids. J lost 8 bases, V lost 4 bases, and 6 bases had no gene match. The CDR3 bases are TGTGCCAGCAGCCCAACGACAGGGGTCGGCTACACCTTC. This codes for CASSPTTGVGYTF.

In DNA form, the CDR3 reads TGTGCCAGTAGTATGGGACAGGGGGGCTATGGCTACACCTTC. Residues: CASSMGQGGYGYTF. This chain connects TRBV19 to TRBJ1-2; 11 nucleotides align to TRBD1. The V segment lost 3 bases and the J segment 4 bases; nucleotides outside the gene matches: 1. Germline CDR1 reads LNHDA; CDR2 reads SQIVND (reference sequence). The CDR3 spans 14 residues.

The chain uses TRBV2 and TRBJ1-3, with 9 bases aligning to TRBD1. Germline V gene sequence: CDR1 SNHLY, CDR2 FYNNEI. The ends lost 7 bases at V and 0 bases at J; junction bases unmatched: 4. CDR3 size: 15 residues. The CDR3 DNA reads TGTGCCAGCACAGACAGGGGGTCCTCTGGAAACACCATATATTTT. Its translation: CASTDRGSSGNTIYF.

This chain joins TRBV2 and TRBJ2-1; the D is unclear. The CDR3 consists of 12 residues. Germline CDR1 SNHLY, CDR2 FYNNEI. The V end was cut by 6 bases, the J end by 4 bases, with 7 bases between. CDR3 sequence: CASREPYNEQFF. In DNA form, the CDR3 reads TGTGCCAGCAGGGAACCTTACAATGAGCAGTTCTTC.

CDR3 amino acids: CASSLAGTGGSSNTEAFF. Written as DNA, the CDR3 is TGCGCCAGCAGCTTGGCAGGGACAGGGGGAAGTTCGAACACTGAAGCTTTCTTT. V and J are TRBV5-1 and TRBJ1-1; 11 nucleotides agree with TRBD1. V was pared by 0 bases and J by 1 base, with 8 bases of the junction left unmatched. From germline, CDR1 is SGHRS and CDR2 YFSETQ. CDR3 size: 18 residues. The whole variable domain, filled in from reference TRBV5-1 and TRBJ1-1, reads KAGVTQTPRYLIKTRGQQVTLSCSPISGHRSVSWYQQTPGQGLQFLFEYFSETQRNKGNFPGRFSGRQFSNSRSEMNVSTLELGDSALYLCASSLAGTGGSSNTEAFFGQGTRLTVV.

In DNA, the CDR3 is TGTGCCAGCAGTTTATTTGGGGGCTCCAAATACGAGCAGTACTTC. It yields the protein CASSLFGGSKYEQYF. The chain couples TRBV27 to TRBJ2-5, with D perhaps TRBD1 (6 bases). The J call may be wrong; the DNA end is better matched by TRBJ2-7. The CDR3 spans 15 residues. Per germline, CDR1 MNHEY and CDR2 SMNVEV (reference sequence).

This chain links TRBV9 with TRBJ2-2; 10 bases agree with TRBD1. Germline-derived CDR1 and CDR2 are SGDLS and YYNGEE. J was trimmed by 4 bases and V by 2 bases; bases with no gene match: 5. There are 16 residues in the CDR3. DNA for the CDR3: TGTGCCAGCAGCGTTCTGACAGGGGGCGGCACCGGGGAGCTGTTTTTT. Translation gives CASSVLTGGGTGELFF.

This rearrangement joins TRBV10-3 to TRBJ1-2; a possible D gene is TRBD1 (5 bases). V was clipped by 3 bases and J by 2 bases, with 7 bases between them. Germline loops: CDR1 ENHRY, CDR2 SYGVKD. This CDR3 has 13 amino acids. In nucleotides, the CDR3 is TGTGCCATCAGTGATGACAGAAACTATGGCTACACCTTC. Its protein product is CAISDDRNYGYTF.

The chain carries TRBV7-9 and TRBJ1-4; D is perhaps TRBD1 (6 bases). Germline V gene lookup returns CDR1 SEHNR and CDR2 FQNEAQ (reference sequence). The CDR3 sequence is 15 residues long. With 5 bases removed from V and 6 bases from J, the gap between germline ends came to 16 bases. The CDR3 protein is CASSPSGGGYEKLFF. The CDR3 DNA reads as TGTGCCAGCAGCCCCTCGGGTGGGGGCTATGAAAAACTGTTTTTT. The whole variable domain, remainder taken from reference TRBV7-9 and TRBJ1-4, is DTGVSQNPRHKITKRGQNVTFRCDPISEHNRLYWYRQTLGQGPEFLTYFQNEAQLEKSRLLSDRFSAERPKGSFSTLEIQRTEQGDSAMYLCASSPSGGGYEKLFFGSGTQLSVL.

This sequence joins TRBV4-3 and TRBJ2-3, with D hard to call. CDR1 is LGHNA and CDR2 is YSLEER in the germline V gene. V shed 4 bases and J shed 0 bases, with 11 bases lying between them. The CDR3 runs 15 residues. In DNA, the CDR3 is TGCGCCAGCAGCCGCAACACCCTTAGCACAGATACGCAGTATTTT. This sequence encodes CASSRNTLSTDTQYF.

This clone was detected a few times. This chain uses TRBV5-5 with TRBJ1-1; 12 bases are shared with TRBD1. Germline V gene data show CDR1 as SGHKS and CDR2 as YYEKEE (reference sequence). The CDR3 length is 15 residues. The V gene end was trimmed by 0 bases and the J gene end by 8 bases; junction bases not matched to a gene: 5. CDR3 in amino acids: CASSLEGTGGMEAFF. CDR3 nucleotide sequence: TGTGCCAGCAGCTTGGAGGGGACAGGGGGCATGGAAGCTTTCTTT.

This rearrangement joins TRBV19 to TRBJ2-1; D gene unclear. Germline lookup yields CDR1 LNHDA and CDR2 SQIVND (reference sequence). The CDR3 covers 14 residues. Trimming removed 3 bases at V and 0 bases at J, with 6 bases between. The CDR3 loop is CASSIRVSYNEQFF. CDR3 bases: TGTGCCAGTAGTATTCGTGTCTCCTACAATGAGCAGTTCTTC.

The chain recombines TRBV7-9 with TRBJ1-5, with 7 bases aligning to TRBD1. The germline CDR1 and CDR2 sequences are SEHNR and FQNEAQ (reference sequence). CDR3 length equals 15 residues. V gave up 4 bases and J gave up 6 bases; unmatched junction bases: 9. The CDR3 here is CASSSNSGGRQPQHF. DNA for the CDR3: TGTGCCAGCAGCTCCAATTCAGGGGGTCGTCAGCCCCAGCATTTT.

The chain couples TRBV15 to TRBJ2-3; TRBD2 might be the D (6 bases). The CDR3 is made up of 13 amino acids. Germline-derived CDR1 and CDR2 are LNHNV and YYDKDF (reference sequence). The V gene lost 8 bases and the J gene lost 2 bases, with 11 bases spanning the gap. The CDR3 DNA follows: TGTGCCACCCGATCGGGAGTCACAGATACGCAGTATTTT. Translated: CATRSGVTDTQYF.

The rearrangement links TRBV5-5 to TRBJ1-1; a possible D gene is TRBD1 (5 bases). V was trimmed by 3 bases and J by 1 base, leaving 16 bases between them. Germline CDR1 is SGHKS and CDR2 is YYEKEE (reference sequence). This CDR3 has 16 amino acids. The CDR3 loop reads CASSSRGPGGNTEAFF. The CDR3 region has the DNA TGTGCCAGCAGCTCACGAGGTCCCGGGGGGAACACTGAAGCTTTCTTT. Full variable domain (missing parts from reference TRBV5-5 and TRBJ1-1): DAGVTQSPTHLIKTRGQQVTLRCSPISGHKSVSWYQQVLGQGPQFIFQYYEKEERGRGNFPDRFSARQFPNYSSELNVNALLLGDSALYLCASSSRGPGGNTEAFFGQGTRLTVV.

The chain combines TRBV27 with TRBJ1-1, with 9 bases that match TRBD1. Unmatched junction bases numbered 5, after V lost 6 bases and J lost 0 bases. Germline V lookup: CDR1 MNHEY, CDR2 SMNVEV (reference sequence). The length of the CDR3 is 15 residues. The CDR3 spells CASREWDRVNTEAFF. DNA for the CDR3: TGTGCCAGCAGGGAATGGGACAGGGTGAACACTGAAGCTTTCTTT.

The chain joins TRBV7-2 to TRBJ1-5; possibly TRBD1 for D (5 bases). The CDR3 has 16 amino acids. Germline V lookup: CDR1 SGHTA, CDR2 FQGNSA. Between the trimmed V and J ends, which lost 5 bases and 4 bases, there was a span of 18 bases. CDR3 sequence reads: CASSPNGGGWNQPQHF. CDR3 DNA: TGTGCCAGCAGCCCTAACGGCGGGGGATGGAATCAGCCCCAGCATTTT.

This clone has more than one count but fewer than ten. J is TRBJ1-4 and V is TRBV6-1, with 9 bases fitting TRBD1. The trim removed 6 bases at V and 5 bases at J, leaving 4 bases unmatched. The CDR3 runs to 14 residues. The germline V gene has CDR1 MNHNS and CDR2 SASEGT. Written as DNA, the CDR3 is TGTGCCAGCAGGCCGACAGGGGGAAATGAAAAACTGTTTTTT. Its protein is CASRPTGGNEKLFF.

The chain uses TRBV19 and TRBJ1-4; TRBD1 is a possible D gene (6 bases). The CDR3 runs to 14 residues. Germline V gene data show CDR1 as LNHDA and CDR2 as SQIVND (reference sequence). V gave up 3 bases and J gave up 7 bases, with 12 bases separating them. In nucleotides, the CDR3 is TGTGCCAGTAGTATCTCACAGGGATTTGAAAAACTGTTTTTT. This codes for CASSISQGFEKLFF.

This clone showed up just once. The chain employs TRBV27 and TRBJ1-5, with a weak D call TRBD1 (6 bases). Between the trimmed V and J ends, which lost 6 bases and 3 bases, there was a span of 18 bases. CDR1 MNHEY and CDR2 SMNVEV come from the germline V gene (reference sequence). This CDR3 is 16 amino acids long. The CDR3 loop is CASRLDSGVTNQPQHF. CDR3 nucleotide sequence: TGTGCCAGCAGGTTGGATTCAGGGGTCACCAATCAGCCCCAGCATTTT.

DNA for the CDR3: TGTGCCAGCAGCCAAGACAGTTCAGGGGGTAATTCACCCCTCCACTTT. Its protein is CASSQDSSGGNSPLHF. The chain combines TRBV4-2 with TRBJ1-6, with 7 bases aligning to TRBD1. Losses at the gene ends were 0 bases for V and 6 bases for J; bases not matched to a gene: 5. Germline lookup yields CDR1 LGHNA and CDR2 YNFKEQ. The CDR3 has 16 amino acids.

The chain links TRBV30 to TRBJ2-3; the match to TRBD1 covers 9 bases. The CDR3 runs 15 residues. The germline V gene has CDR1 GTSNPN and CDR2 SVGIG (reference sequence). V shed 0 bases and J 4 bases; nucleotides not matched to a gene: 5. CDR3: CAWSVGDRVPDTQYF. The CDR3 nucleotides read TGTGCCTGGAGTGTTGGGGACAGGGTGCCAGATACGCAGTATTTT.

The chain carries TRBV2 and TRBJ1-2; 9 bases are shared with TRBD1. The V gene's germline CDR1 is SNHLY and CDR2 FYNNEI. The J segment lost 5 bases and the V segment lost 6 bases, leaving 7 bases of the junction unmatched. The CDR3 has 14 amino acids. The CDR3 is CASRRQGVGYGYTF. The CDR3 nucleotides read TGTGCCAGCAGAAGACAGGGGGTCGGGTATGGCTACACCTTC. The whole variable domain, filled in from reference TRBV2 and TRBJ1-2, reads EPEVTQTPSHQVTQMGQEVILRCVPISNHLYFYWYRQILGQKVEFLVSFYNNEISEKSEIFDDQFSVERPDGSNFTLKIRSTKLEDSAMYFCASRRQGVGYGYTFGSGTRLTVV.

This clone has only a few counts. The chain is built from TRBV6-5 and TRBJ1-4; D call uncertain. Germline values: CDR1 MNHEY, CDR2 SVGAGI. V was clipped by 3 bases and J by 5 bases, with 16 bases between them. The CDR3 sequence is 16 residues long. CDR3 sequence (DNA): TGTGCCAGCAGTTATCTGCGGGAGAGGGCGAATGAAAAACTGTTTTTT. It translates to CASSYLRERANEKLFF.

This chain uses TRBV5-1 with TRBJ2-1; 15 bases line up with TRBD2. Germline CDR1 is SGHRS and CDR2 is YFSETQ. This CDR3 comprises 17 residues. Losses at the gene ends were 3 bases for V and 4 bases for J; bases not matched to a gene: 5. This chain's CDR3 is CASSWTSGGANYNEQFF. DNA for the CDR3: TGCGCCAGCAGCTGGACTAGCGGGGGGGCCAATTACAATGAGCAGTTCTTC.